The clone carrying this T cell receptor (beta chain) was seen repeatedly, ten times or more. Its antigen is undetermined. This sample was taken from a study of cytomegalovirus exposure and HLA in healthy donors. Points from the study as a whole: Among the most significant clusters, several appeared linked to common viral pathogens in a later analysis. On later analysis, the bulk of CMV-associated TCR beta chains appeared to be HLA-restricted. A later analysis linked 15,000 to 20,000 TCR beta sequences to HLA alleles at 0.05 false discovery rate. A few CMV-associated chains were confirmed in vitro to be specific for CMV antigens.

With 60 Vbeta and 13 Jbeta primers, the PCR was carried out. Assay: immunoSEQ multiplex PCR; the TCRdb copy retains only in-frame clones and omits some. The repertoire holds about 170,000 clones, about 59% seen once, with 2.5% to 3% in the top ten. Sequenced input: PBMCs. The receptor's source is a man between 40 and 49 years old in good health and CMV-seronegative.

This CDR3 reads CASSAQAGTNIYEQYF. CDR3 coding DNA: TGCGCCAGCAGCGCTCAAGCCGGGACTAATATCTACGAGCAGTACTTC. The V and J genes are TRBV5-1 and TRBJ2-7; 7 bases agree with TRBD2. Germline lookup yields CDR1 SGHRS and CDR2 YFSETQ. The CDR3 is 16 amino acids. The trim removed 4 bases at V and 3 bases at J, leaving 13 bases unmatched. Filled out from reference TRBV5-1 and TRBJ2-7, the complete variable domain reads KAGVTQTPRYLIKTRGQQVTLSCSPISGHRSVSWYQQTPGQGLQFLFEYFSETQRNKGNFPGRFSGRQFSNSRSEMNVSTLELGDSALYLCASSAQAGTNIYEQYFGPGTRLTVT.